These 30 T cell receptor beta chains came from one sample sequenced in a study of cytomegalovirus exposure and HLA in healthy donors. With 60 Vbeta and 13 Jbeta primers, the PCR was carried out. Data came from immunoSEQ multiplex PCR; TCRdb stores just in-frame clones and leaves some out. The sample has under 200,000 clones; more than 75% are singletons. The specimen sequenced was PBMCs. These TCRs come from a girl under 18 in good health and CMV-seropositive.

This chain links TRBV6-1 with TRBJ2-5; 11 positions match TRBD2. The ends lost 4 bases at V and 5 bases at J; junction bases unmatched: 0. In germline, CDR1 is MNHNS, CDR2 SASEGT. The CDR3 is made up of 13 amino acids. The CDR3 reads CASSGTSGETQYF. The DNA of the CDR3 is TGTGCCAGCAGTGGGACTAGCGGGGAGACCCAGTACTTC.

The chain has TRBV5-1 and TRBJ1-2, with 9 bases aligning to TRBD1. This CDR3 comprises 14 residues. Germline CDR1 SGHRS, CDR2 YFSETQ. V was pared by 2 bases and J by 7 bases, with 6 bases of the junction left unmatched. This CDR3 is CASSFIQGAGGYTF. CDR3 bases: TGCGCCAGCAGCTTCATACAGGGGGCCGGTGGCTACACCTTC.

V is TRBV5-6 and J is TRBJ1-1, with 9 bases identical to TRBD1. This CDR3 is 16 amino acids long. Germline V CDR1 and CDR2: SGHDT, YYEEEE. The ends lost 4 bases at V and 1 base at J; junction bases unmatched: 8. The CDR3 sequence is CASSARQGDGNTEAFF. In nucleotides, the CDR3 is TGTGCCAGCAGCGCCCGACAGGGGGACGGGAACACTGAAGCTTTCTTT.

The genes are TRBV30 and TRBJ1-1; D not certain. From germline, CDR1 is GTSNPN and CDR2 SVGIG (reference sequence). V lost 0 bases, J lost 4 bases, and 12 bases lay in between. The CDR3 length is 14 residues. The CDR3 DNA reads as TGTGCCTGGAGTGTAACCGGGTTGGGCACTGAAGCTTTCTTT. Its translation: CAWSVTGLGTEAFF. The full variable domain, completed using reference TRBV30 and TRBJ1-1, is SQTIHQWPATLVQPVGSPLSLECTVEGTSNPNLYWYRQAAGRGLQLLFYSVGIGQISSEVPQNLSASRPQDRQFILSSKKLLLSDSGFYLCAWSVTGLGTEAFFGQGTRLTVV.

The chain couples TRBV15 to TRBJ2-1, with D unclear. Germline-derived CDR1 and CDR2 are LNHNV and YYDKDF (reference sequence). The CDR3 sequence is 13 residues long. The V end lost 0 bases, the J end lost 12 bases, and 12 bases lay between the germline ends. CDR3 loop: CATSRDWLSGQFF. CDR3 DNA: TGTGCCACCAGCAGAGATTGGCTTTCTGGGCAGTTCTTC.

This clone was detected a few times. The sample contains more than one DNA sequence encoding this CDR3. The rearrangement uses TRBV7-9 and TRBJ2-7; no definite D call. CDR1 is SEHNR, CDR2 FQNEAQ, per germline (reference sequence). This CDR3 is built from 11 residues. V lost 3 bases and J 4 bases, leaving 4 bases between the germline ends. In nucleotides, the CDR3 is TGTGCCAGCAGCTTTTCGTACGAGCAGTACTTC. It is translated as CASSFSYEQYF.

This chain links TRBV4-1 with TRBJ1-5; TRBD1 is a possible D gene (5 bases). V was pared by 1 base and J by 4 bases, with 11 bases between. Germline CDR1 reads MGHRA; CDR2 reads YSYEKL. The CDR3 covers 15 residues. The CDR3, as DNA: TGCGCCAGCAGCCAAGGGGCAGGGTGGAATCAGCCCCAGCATTTT. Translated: CASSQGAGWNQPQHF.

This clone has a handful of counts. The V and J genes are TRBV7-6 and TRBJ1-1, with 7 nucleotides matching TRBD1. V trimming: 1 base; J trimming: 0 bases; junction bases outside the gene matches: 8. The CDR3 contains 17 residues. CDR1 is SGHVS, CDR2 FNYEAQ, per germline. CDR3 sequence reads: CASSLVGGQELNTEAFF. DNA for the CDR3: TGTGCCAGCAGCTTAGTAGGCGGACAGGAGTTGAACACTGAAGCTTTCTTT.

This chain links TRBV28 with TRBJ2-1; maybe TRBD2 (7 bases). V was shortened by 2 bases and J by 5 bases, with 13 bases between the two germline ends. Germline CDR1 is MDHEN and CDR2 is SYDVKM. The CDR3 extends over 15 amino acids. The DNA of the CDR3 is TGTGCCAGCAGTTTAGGGGGGGGGACAAACAATGAGCAGTTCTTC. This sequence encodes CASSLGGGTNNEQFF.

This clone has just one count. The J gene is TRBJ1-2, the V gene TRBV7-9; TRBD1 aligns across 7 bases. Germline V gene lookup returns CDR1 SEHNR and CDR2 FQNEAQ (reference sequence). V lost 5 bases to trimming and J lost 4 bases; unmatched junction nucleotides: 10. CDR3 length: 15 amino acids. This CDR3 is CASSTGTDRAYGYTF. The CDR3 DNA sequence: TGTGCCAGCAGCACGGGGACAGATCGTGCCTATGGCTACACCTTC.

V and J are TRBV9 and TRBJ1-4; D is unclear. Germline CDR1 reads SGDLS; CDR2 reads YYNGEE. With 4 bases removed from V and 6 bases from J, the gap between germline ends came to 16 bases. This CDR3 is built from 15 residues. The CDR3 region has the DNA TGTGCCAGCAGCAAACTCGGGATGGCCGATGAAAAACTGTTTTTT. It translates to CASSKLGMADEKLFF.

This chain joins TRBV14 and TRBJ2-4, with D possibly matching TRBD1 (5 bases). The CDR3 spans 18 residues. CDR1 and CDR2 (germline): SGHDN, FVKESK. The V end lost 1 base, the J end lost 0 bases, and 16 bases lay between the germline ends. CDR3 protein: CASSQGWAGPLAKNIQYF. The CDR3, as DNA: TGTGCCAGCAGCCAAGGTTGGGCAGGGCCTTTAGCCAAAAACATTCAGTACTTC.

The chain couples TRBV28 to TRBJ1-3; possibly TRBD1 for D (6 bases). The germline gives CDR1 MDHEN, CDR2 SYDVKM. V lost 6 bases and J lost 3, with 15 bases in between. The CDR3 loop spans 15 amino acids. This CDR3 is CASSPGQPRGNTIYF. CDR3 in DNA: TGTGCCAGCAGCCCGGGACAACCTCGTGGAAACACCATATATTTT.

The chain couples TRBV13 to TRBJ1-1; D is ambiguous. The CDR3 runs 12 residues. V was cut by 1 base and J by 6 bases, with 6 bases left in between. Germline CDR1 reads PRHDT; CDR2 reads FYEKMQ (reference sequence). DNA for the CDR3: TGTGCCAGCAGCTTAGTGAGTCCTGAAGCTTTCTTT. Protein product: CASSLVSPEAFF.

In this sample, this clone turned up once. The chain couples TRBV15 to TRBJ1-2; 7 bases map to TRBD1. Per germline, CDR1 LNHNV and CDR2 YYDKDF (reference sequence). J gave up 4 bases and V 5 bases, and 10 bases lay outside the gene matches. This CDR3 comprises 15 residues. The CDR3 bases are TGTGCCACCAGCCATTTCCGGGACAGCGCCTATGGCTACACCTTC. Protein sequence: CATSHFRDSAYGYTF.

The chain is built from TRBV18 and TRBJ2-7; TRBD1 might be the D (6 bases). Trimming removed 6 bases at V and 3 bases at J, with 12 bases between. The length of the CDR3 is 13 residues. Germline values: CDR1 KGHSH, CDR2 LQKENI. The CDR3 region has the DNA TGTGCCAGCTCGCTACAGGGACACTACGAGCAGTACTTC. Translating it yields CASSLQGHYEQYF.

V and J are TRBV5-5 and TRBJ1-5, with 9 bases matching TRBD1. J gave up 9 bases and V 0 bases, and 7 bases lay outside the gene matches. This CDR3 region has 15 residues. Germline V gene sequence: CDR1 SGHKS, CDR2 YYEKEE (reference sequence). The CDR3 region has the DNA TGTGCCAGCAGCTTGGGGGGACAGGGAGGACGGCCCCAGCATTTT. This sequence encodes CASSLGGQGGRPQHF.

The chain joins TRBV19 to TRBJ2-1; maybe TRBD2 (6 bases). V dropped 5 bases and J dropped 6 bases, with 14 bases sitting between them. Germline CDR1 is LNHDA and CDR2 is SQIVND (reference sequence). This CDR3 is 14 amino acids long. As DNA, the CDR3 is TGTGCCAGTAGTCTCACGGGAGCCCTCAATGAGCAGTTCTTC. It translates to CASSLTGALNEQFF.

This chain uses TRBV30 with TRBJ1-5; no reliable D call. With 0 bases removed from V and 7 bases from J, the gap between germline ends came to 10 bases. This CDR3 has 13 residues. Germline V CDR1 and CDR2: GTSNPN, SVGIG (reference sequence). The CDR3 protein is CAWSVEGRQPQHF. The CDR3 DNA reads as TGTGCCTGGAGTGTCGAGGGTCGGCAGCCCCAGCATTTT.

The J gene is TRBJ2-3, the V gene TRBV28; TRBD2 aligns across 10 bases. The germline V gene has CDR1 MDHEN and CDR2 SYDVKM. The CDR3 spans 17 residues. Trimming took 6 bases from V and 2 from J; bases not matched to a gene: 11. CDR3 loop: CASSPRGSGGYTDTQYF. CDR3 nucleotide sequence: TGTGCCAGCAGCCCTCGAGGTAGCGGGGGGTACACAGATACGCAGTATTTT.

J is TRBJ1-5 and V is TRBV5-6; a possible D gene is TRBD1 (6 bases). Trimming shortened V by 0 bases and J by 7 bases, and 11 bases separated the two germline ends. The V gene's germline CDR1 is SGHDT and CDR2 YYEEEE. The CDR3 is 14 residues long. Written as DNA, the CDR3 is TGTGCCAGCAGCTTGGCAGGGGCCTGGCAGCCCCAGCATTTT. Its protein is CASSLAGAWQPQHF.

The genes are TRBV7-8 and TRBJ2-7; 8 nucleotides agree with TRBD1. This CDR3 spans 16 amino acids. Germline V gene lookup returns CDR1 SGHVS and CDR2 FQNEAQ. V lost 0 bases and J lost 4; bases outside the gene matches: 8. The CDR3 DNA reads TGTGCCAGCAGCTTAGCGGAGACAGGGGTAGGGTACGAGCAGTACTTC. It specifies CASSLAETGVGYEQYF.

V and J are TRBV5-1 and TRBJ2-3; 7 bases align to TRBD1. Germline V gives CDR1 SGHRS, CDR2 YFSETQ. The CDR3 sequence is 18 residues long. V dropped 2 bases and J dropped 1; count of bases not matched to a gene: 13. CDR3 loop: CASSFGVLGGRGTDTQYF. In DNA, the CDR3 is TGCGCCAGCAGCTTCGGGGTGTTAGGGGGCAGGGGCACAGATACGCAGTATTTT. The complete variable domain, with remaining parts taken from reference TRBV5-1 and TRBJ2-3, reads KAGVTQTPRYLIKTRGQQVTLSCSPISGHRSVSWYQQTPGQGLQFLFEYFSETQRNKGNFPGRFSGRQFSNSRSEMNVSTLELGDSALYLCASSFGVLGGRGTDTQYFGPGTRLTVL.

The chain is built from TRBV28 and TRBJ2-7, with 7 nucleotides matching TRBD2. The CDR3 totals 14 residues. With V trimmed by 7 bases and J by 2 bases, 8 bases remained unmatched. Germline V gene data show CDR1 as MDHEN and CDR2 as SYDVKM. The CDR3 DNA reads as TGTGCCAGCACCAATCTAGCGGTGCCCTACGAGCAGTACTTC. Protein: CASTNLAVPYEQYF.

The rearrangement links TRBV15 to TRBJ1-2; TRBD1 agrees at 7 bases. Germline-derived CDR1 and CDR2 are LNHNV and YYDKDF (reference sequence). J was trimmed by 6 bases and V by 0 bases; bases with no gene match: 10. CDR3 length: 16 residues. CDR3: CATSRDRGQSSHGYTF. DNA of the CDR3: TGTGCCACCAGCAGAGATCGGGGACAGTCGTCCCATGGCTACACCTTC.

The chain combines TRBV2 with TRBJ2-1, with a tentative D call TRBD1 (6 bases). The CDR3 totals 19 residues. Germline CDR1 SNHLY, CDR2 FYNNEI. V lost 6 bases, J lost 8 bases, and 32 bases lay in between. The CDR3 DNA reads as TGTGCCAGCAGGGTCAGGGACCTTGTGGCGGGCCTCAAGGGGGATGAGCAGTTCTTC. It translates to CASRVRDLVAGLKGDEQFF.

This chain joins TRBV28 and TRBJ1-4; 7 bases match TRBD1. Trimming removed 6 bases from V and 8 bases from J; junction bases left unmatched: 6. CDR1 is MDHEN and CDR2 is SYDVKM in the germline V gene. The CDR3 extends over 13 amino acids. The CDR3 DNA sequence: TGTGCCAGCAGGACAGGGTTTGCAGAAAAACTGTTTTTT. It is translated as CASRTGFAEKLFF.

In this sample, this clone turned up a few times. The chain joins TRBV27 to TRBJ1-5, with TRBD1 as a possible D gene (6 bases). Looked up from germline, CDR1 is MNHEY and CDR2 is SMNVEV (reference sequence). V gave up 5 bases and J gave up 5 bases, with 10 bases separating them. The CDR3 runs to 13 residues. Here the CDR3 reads CASSQDRDQPQHF. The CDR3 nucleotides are TGTGCCAGCAGTCAGGACAGAGATCAGCCCCAGCATTTT.

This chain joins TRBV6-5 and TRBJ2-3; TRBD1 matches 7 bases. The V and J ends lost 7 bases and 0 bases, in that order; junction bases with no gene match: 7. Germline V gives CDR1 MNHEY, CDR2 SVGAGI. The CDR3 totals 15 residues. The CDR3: CASTRDSPSTDTQYF. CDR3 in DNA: TGTGCCAGCACCCGGGACAGCCCTAGCACAGATACGCAGTATTTT.

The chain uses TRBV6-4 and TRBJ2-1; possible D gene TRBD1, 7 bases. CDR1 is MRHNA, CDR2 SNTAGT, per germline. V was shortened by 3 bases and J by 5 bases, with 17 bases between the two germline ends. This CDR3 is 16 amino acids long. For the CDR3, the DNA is TGTGCCAGCAGTGAGTCGGGCAGGGGGGCCCACAATGAGCAGTTCTTC. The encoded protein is CASSESGRGAHNEQFF.